Listed below are T cell receptor beta chains from one sample, sequenced in a study of T-cell memory formation after mild COVID-19. MiXCR was run by TCRdb on the 5' RACE reads, yielding one entry per CDR3 protein. The sample lists about 540,000 distinct CDR3 sequences, roughly 20% occurring once. Sequencing used PBMCs or a T cell subset sorted from them (not recorded which). Receptor source: an adult woman who had mild COVID-19 (a few samples of this study predate the infection). Cell type and time point are not known. Each CDR3 is given with its conserved first and last residue. Each record gives: D gene, CDR3 length, J gene, V gene, clone size, CDR3 DNA, CDR3 protein. The D gene is left open where the match is weak. Rows give clone size only sometimes, using once, few, many, or a class for an expanded clone.

. | 20 | TRBJ2-7 | TRBV5-6 | . | TGTGCCAGCCGCCCGAGGATCCGGGACGTAGGGCAGTGGGCCTACTACGAGCAGTACTTC | CASRPRIRDVGQWAYYEQYF
TRBD2 | 18 | TRBJ2-1 | TRBV9 | . | TGTGCCAGCAGCACCCCTAGCGGGAGGTCAGTTGGGGACAATGAGCAGTTCTTC | CASSTPSGRSVGDNEQFF
. | 14 | TRBJ1-2 | TRBV18 | . | TGTGCCAGCTCACCAGCGGGGAACTACTATGGCTACACCTTC | CASSPAGNYYGYTF
. | 13 | TRBJ2-1 | TRBV20-1 | few | TGCAGTGCTGATCAGGCGGGCAAGCGTGAGCAGTTCTTC | CSADQAGKREQFF
. | 15 | TRBJ2-5 | TRBV15 | . | TGTGCCACCAGCCGCCCCGAGGGTGACTTGGGGACCCAGTACTTC | CATSRPEGDLGTQYF
TRBD2 | 15 | TRBJ2-1 | TRBV7-2 | few | TGTGCCAGCAGCTCCAGCGGGGGGGTCTACAATGAGCAGTTCTTC | CASSSSGGVYNEQFF
TRBD2 | 20 | TRBJ2-5 | TRBV20-1 | few | TGCAGTGCTAAAAGACCGACGGGACTAGCGGGGCACTCGTACCAAGAGACCCAGTACTTC | CSAKRPTGLAGHSYQETQYF
. | 12 | TRBJ1-2 | TRBV24-1 | . | TGTGCCACCAGTGAATCGCCCGGTGGCTACACCTTC | CATSESPGGYTF
. | 13 | TRBJ1-2 | TRBV5-6 | few | TGTGCCAGCAGCCGGGGAGGGACAAGCGGCTACACCTTC | CASSRGGTSGYTF
. | 12 | TRBJ2-3 | TRBV4-2 | few | TGTGCCAGCAGCCAAGAGGCAGATACGCAGTATTTT | CASSQEADTQYF
. | 13 | TRBJ2-1 | TRBV7-2 | . | TGTGCCAGCAGCTTAGGGATACTAGGTGAGCAGTTCTTC | CASSLGILGEQFF
TRBD2 | 18 | TRBJ2-1 | TRBV12-3/TRBV12-4 | many | TGTGCCAGCAGTCCCCGGGCTAGCGGGACAAGGGTCTACAATGAGCAGTTCTTC | CASSPRASGTRVYNEQFF
TRBD2 | 15 | TRBJ2-1 | TRBV3-1 | . | TGTGCCAGCAGCCAAGGTGTCGGGAGGGTCAGTGAGCAGTTCTTC | CASSQGVGRVSEQFF
. | 14 | TRBJ1-2 | TRBV12-3/TRBV12-4 | . | TGTGCCAGCACGAGGGACAAAACATTTTATGGCTACACCTTC | CASTRDKTFYGYTF
TRBD1 | 14 | TRBJ2-7 | TRBV7-2 | . | TGTGCCAGCAGCTTAGGGGGGACAGGGTTCGAGCAGTACTTC | CASSLGGTGFEQYF
. | 18 | TRBJ1-1 | TRBV5-1 | few | TGCGCCAGCAGCTTCGTTGAACAGAGTCGGAACAGGGACACTGAAGCTTTCTTT | CASSFVEQSRNRDTEAFF
TRBD1 | 12 | TRBJ1-2 | TRBV20-1 | few | TGCAGTGCTGCAAACAGGGGGTATGGCTACACCTTC | CSAANRGYGYTF
. | 14 | TRBJ1-1 | TRBV20-1 | few | TGCAGTGCTAACCGTGGCAGGGCGACTCCTGAAGCTTTCTTT | CSANRGRATPEAFF
. | 15 | TRBJ1-1 | TRBV6-6 | . | TGTGCCAGTCTGGGAGGGACGGCTCTGAACACTGAAGCTTTCTTT | CASLGGTALNTEAFF
TRBD2 | 16 | TRBJ2-3 | TRBV9 | . | TGTGCCAGCAGCGTAGGCAGCGGGGGAGGATCAGATACGCAGTATTTT | CASSVGSGGGSDTQYF
. | 14 | TRBJ2-5 | TRBV20-1 | . | TGCAGTGCTAGACGGACTATGTACCAAGAGACCCAGTACTTC | CSARRTMYQETQYF
. | 15 | TRBJ2-1 | TRBV5-1 | . | TGCGCCAGCAGCTTCGGCGTAATGACCTACAATGAGCAGTTCTTC | CASSFGVMTYNEQFF
TRBD1 | 14 | TRBJ1-3 | TRBV5-1 | . | TGCGCCAGCAGCCTGACAGGGGTTGGAAACACCATATATTTT | CASSLTGVGNTIYF
TRBD2 | 18 | TRBJ2-3 | TRBV4-1 | . | TGCGCCAGCAGCCAAGATCGAGGGCGGGGGGGTAGCACAGATACGCAGTATTTT | CASSQDRGRGGSTDTQYF
TRBD2 | 17 | TRBJ2-5 | TRBV5-1 | . | TGCGCCAGCAGCAGGGGACTAGCGGGGGCTCTAATCGAGACCCAGTACTTC | CASSRGLAGALIETQYF
TRBD1 | 16 | TRBJ1-2 | TRBV5-1 | . | TGCGCCAGCAGCTTACTCCCGGGACAGGCTAACTATGGCTACACCTTC | CASSLLPGQANYGYTF
. | 14 | TRBJ2-5 | TRBV5-5 | . | TGTGCCAGCAGCTTCAAGGTGGGGGTAGAGACCCAGTACTTC | CASSFKVGVETQYF
. | 15 | TRBJ2-7 | TRBV6-2/TRBV6-3 | few | TGTGCCAGCAGTTACCCCGTGCAGGGTCTGGACGAGCAGTACTTC | CASSYPVQGLDEQYF
. | 14 | TRBJ1-4 | TRBV6-2/TRBV6-3 | . | TGTGCCAGCAGCCGGGATTCCGGAAATGAAAAACTGTTTTTT | CASSRDSGNEKLFF
. | 15 | TRBJ2-5 | TRBV30 | . | TGTGCCTGGAGTGTATACCGGGGACGGGGGGAGACCCAGTACTTC | CAWSVYRGRGETQYF
. | 15 | TRBJ2-7 | TRBV4-2 | many | TGTGCCAGCAGCCAAGGACTGGGAGGAACCTACGAGCAGTACTTC | CASSQGLGGTYEQYF
TRBD2 | 14 | TRBJ2-7 | TRBV20-1 | . | TGCAGTGCTTTGACTAGCGGGGGGACCTACGAGCAGTACTTC | CSALTSGGTYEQYF
. | 16 | TRBJ2-7 | TRBV4-1 | few | TGCGCCAGCAGCCAAGATCGGACGACCCTAGCCTACGAGCAGTACTTC | CASSQDRTTLAYEQYF
TRBD1 | 14 | TRBJ2-7 | TRBV5-1 | few | TGCGCCAGCAGCTCTGGACAGGGGTCGGGCGAGCAGTACTTC | CASSSGQGSGEQYF
TRBD1 | 14 | TRBJ2-2 | TRBV2 | . | TGTGCCAGCGGCCGGGACAGGGGAGCCGGGGAGCTGTTTTTT | CASGRDRGAGELFF